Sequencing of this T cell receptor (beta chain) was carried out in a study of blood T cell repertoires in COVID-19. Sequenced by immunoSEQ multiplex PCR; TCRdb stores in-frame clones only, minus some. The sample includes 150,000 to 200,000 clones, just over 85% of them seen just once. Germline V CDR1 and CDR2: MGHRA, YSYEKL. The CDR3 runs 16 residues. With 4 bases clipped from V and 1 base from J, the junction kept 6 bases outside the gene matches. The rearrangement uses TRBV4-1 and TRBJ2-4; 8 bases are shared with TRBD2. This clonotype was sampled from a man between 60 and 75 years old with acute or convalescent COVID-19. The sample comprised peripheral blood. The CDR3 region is CASSPGLASAKNIQYF. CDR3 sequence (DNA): TGCGCCAGCAGCCCCGGACTAGCAAGCGCCAAAAACATTCAGTACTTC.